The entry that follows covers one TCR beta chain sequence. Clones were sequenced by immunoSEQ multiplex PCR, and TCRdb holds only the in-frame ones, with some missing. The data show about 220,000 clones, with roughly 88% seen just once and about 14% held by the top ten. Adults between about 18 and 89 years of age took part from fewer than 30 US areas. Cohorts were assigned according to the clinical history that participants reported. The V end lost 2 bases, the J end lost 0 bases, and 10 bases lay between the germline ends. This CDR3 has 16 residues. Germline V gene sequence: CDR1 KGHSH, CDR2 LQKENI. This sample stems from a study of blood T cell repertoires in COVID-19.

Input material: PBMCs or T cells enriched from blood (not recorded which). V usage is TRBV18 and J usage is TRBJ2-2; D perhaps matches TRBD1 (6 bases). The source of this sequence is a woman aged 45 to 65 with acute COVID-19. CDR3 sequence reads: CASSPEGEANTGELFF. CDR3 coding DNA: TGTGCCAGCTCACCAGAGGGGGAAGCGAACACCGGGGAGCTGTTTTTT.